The 8 T cell receptor beta chains listed next were all sequenced from one sample in a study of glioma-infiltrating T cells. Amplification of TCR alpha and beta CDR3 regions from RNA used iRepertoire nested multiplex PCR. One entry per CDR3 protein, called by TCRdb with MiXCR from the multiplex PCR reads. The sample carries fewer than 200,000 distinct CDR3 sequences, around 42% recorded once. Specimen: glioma tissue, nonneoplastic brain tissue, or PBMCs (not recorded which). All receptors come from a human donor with low-grade glioma or glioblastoma, undergoing nonglioma brain surgery, or in good health (not recorded which).

This clonotype appeared a single time. The conserved closing phenylalanine or tryptophan is absent in this CDR3, likely reflecting a read error. The chain employs TRBV7-2 and TRBJ2-1; possibly TRBD2 for D (5 bases). From germline, CDR1 is SGHTA and CDR2 FQGNSA. The CDR3 is 16 amino acids. The CDR3 nucleotides read TGTGCCAGCACCAAAGCGGTCTGGGGATCCTACAATAAGCAGTTCTCC. It specifies CASTKAVWGSYNKQFS.

The chain couples TRBV25-1 to TRBJ1-6; D unresolved. V lost 7 bases and J lost 9, with 13 bases in between. Germline V gene lookup returns CDR1 MGHDK and CDR2 SYGVNS. The CDR3 has 13 residues. The CDR3 is CASTNGYSSPLHF. The CDR3 nucleotides read TGTGCCAGCACGAACGGGTACAGTTCACCCCTCCACTTT.

Worth noting for this clonotype: The junction shows a germline mismatch at one end, possibly a read error. The chain carries TRBV19 and TRBJ1-5; no definite D call. CDR1 is LNHDA, CDR2 SQIVND, per germline (reference sequence). The CDR3 extends over 15 amino acids. CDR3 sequence: CASSRGFYSNQPQNF. The CDR3 region has the DNA TGTGCCAGTAGTAGGGGATTTTATAGCAATCAGCCCCAGAATTTT.

This chain connects TRBV3-1 to TRBJ2-5; 7 positions agree with TRBD2. This CDR3 has 12 amino acids. V gave up 8 bases and J gave up 5 bases; unmatched junction bases: 5. Germline-derived CDR1 and CDR2 are LGHDT and YNNKEL (reference sequence). The CDR3 DNA follows: TGTGCCAGCCTTAGCGGGCCCGAGACCCAGTACTTC. The encoded protein is CASLSGPETQYF.

The table lists this clonotype with many counts. The chain carries TRBV6-1 and TRBJ2-7, with 13 bases aligning to TRBD2. This CDR3 comprises 18 residues. CDR1 is MNHNS and CDR2 is SASEGT in the germline V gene. Trimming removed 5 bases from V and 3 bases from J; junction bases left unmatched: 13. The DNA of the CDR3 is TGTGCCAGCAGTCCACCTTCCTTAGGGACTAGCGGGGTCTACGAGCAGTACTTC. This sequence encodes CASSPPSLGTSGVYEQYF.

This clonotype was found a few times. The V call is TRBV13, the J call TRBJ1-3; 7 nucleotides match TRBD1. Trimming at V came to 5 bases and at J to 2 bases, leaving 6 bases not matched to a gene. The length of the CDR3 is 15 residues. Per the germline V gene, CDR1 is PRHDT and CDR2 is FYEKMQ (reference sequence). The CDR3 nucleotides are TGTGCCAGCAGCCCGACGGGACAGACTGGAAACACCATATATTTT. Amino acid sequence: CASSPTGQTGNTIYF.

Points on this clonotype: One base away lies a much larger clone, so this may be a sequencing read error. The V and J genes are TRBV20-1 and TRBJ2-7; D is perhaps TRBD2 (6 bases). The CDR3 totals 16 residues. Germline lookup yields CDR1 DFQATT and CDR2 SNEGSKA (reference sequence). CDR3: CSSRDFGGILSYEQYF. In nucleotides, the CDR3 is TGCAGTTCTAGAGATTTTGGGGGGATACTCTCCTACGAGCAGTACTTC.

The J gene is TRBJ2-7, the V gene TRBV5-1; TRBD2 agrees at 13 bases. Germline-derived CDR1 and CDR2 are SGHRS and YFSETQ. V lost 2 bases, J lost 3 bases, and 8 bases stayed unmatched. This CDR3 is 17 amino acids long. The CDR3: CASSFPPGTSGIYEQYF. Here the CDR3 DNA reads TGCGCCAGCAGCTTCCCGCCTGGGACTAGCGGGATCTACGAGCAGTACTTC.